The 32 T cell receptor beta chains given below trace back to one sample, sequenced in a study of T cells after yellow fever vaccination. One entry per CDR3 protein, called by TCRdb with MiXCR from the 5' RACE reads. Among 280,000 or so distinct CDR3 sequences listed, around 10% were seen once. Sequencing used CD4+ T cells sorted from PBMCs, obtained 5 days after the yellow fever booster vaccination. The receptors originated from a young man who received the YFV17D yellow fever vaccine.

The V and J genes are TRBV3-1 and TRBJ2-4; TRBD1 matches 11 bases. Trimming cost V 0 bases and J 6 bases; bases outside gene matches: 1. CDR3 length: 15 amino acids. Germline V gives CDR1 LGHDT, CDR2 YNNKEL (reference sequence). This CDR3 reads CASSQEGQGGNIQYF. The CDR3 coding sequence is TGTGCCAGCAGCCAAGAGGGACAGGGGGGAAACATTCAGTACTTC.

This clonotype was seen only a few times. V and J are TRBV6-5 and TRBJ1-5, with TRBD1 identical over 7 bases. There are 15 residues in the CDR3. V dropped 5 bases and J dropped 4; count of bases not matched to a gene: 8. In germline, CDR1 is MNHEY, CDR2 SVGAGI. Here the CDR3 DNA reads TGTGCCAGCAGTGCGGACAGGCTTGGGAATCAGCCCCAGCATTTT. This encodes CASSADRLGNQPQHF.

This clonotype was found a few times. The rearrangement uses TRBV6-7 and TRBJ2-3; D is uncertain. TRBV6-7 is designated an ORF whose function remains uncertain. Trimming removed 7 bases at V and 2 bases at J, with 7 bases between. There are 12 residues in the CDR3. This chain's CDR3 is CASIWTTDTQYF. The CDR3 DNA sequence: TGTGCCAGCATATGGACCACAGATACGCAGTATTTT.

The gene calls are TRBV4-1 and TRBJ2-2; TRBD2 matches 9 bases. Germline loops: CDR1 MGHRA, CDR2 YSYEKL. V gave up 4 bases and J gave up 2 bases; unmatched junction bases: 11. The CDR3 has 18 residues. The CDR3 sequence: CASSPRASGVLNTGELFF. The CDR3 bases are TGCGCCAGCAGCCCGAGGGCTAGCGGGGTACTCAACACCGGGGAGCTGTTTTTT.

This chain connects TRBV5-4 to TRBJ2-4, with D tentatively TRBD2 (6 bases). Germline V gene lookup returns CDR1 SGHNT and CDR2 YYREEE (reference sequence). The CDR3 runs 16 residues. With 2 bases removed from V and 1 base from J, the gap between germline ends came to 13 bases. The CDR3 loop reads CASSFGTGGAKNIQYF. The CDR3 DNA reads as TGTGCCAGCAGCTTTGGGACTGGGGGGGCCAAAAACATTCAGTACTTC. Looking up the rest from reference TRBV5-4 and TRBJ2-4 gives the full variable domain: ETGVTQSPTHLIKTRGQQVTLRCSSQSGHNTVSWYQQALGQGPQFIFQYYREEENGRGNFPPRFSGLQFPNYSSELNVNALELDDSALYLCASSFGTGGAKNIQYFGAGTRLSVL.

There are a few counts of this clonotype. The CDR3: CASSLTAGVNSPLHF. The CDR3 coding sequence is TGTGCCAGCAGTTTAACGGCAGGGGTTAATTCACCCCTCCACTTT. This chain joins TRBV12-3 or TRBV12-4 and TRBJ1-6; D might be TRBD1 (6 bases). This CDR3 has 15 amino acids. V was cut by 2 bases and J by 6 bases, with 11 bases left in between.

The chain is built from TRBV20-1 and TRBJ1-6; D unresolved. The CDR3 has 13 amino acids. Between the trimmed V and J ends, which lost 3 bases and 10 bases, there was a span of 13 bases. Per the germline V gene, CDR1 is DFQATT and CDR2 is SNEGSKA (reference sequence). CDR3 DNA: TGCAGTGCTAGTGGAGGGATGGAATCACCCCTCCACTTT. Its protein product is CSASGGMESPLHF.

This clonotype was recorded at least ten times. The chain uses TRBV3-1 and TRBJ2-3; TRBD2 matches 11 bases. Looked up from germline, CDR1 is LGHDT and CDR2 is YNNKEL (reference sequence). CDR3 length: 17 residues. Trimming removed 0 bases from V and 7 bases from J; junction bases left unmatched: 9. The DNA of the CDR3 is TGTGCCAGCAGCCAAGATGCCCTAGCGGGGGGTAGAAATACGCAGTATTTT. Protein: CASSQDALAGGRNTQYF.

This clonotype showed up just a few times. V gene TRBV3-1 combines with J gene TRBJ2-4, with D unclear. The CDR3 is 13 residues long. The germline V gene encodes CDR1 LGHDT and CDR2 YNNKEL (reference sequence). The V gene lost 4 bases and the J gene lost 4 bases, with 8 bases spanning the gap. DNA for the CDR3: TGTGCCAGCAGCCCAACCCAGAAAAACATTCAGTACTTC. Amino acid sequence: CASSPTQKNIQYF.

This clonotype was counted only a few times. The chain links TRBV2 to TRBJ2-1; TRBD1 agrees at 9 bases. V was clipped by 6 bases and J by 5 bases; unmatched bases: 5. This CDR3 contains 14 residues. The germline gives CDR1 SNHLY, CDR2 FYNNEI. In DNA form, the CDR3 reads TGTGCCAGCAGAAGGACAGGGGTCGACAATGAGCAGTTCTTC. It codes for CASRRTGVDNEQFF.

The chain joins TRBV12-2 to TRBJ1-6. TRBV12-2 is assigned pseudogene status. This CDR3 contains 16 residues. The CDR3 DNA follows: TGTGCAAGTCGCTTAGTGGGTCTGCGGGCAGGGATTACCCTCCACTTT. Translated, it gives CASRLVGLRAGITLHF.

CDR3 coding DNA: TGTGCCAGCAGTGTTAACAGGGGAGGGGCCAACGTCCTGACTTTC. It yields the protein CASSVNRGGANVLTF. The chain combines TRBV7-2 with TRBJ2-6, with 7 bases aligning to TRBD1. Trimming cost V 6 bases and J 4 bases; bases outside gene matches: 6. The CDR3 runs 15 residues. Germline lookup yields CDR1 SGHTA and CDR2 FQGNSA.

This clonotype was counted many times. V is TRBV9 and J is TRBJ1-1; 10 bases match TRBD1. The germline V gene encodes CDR1 SGDLS and CDR2 YYNGEE. The V and J ends lost 0 bases and 3 bases, in that order; junction bases with no gene match: 2. This CDR3 spans 15 amino acids. CDR3 region: CASSVAGTGDTEAFF. In DNA form, the CDR3 reads TGTGCCAGCAGCGTAGCCGGGACAGGGGACACTGAAGCTTTCTTT. The variable domain in full, with the rest retrieved from reference TRBV9 and TRBJ1-1, is DSGVTQTPKHLITATGQRVTLRCSPRSGDLSVYWYQQSLDQGLQFLIQYYNGEERAKGNILERFSAQQFPDLHSELNLSSLELGDSALYFCASSVAGTGDTEAFFGQGTRLTVV.

This clonotype came up a few times. The rearrangement uses TRBV20-1 and TRBJ2-1, with 10 bases lining up with TRBD1. The CDR3 consists of 14 residues. Germline CDR1 is DFQATT and CDR2 is SNEGSKA (reference sequence). Trimming took 5 bases from V and 5 from J; bases not matched to a gene: 6. In DNA, the CDR3 is TGCAGTGCTTTCACCGGGACAGGGGACAATGAGCAGTTCTTC. This translates into CSAFTGTGDNEQFF.

The rearrangement uses TRBV10-3 and TRBJ1-5, with D hard to call. Germline CDR1 is ENHRY and CDR2 is SYGVKD. This CDR3 has 12 residues. V was pared by 0 bases and J by 11 bases, with 8 bases between. CDR3 bases: TGTGCCATCAGTGAGTCCGAGGTGGCCCAGCATTTT. Its translation: CAISESEVAQHF.

This clonotype was detected many times. V usage is TRBV18 and J usage is TRBJ2-7; unclear D gene. The CDR3 loop spans 12 amino acids. Trimming shortened V by 4 bases and J by 3 bases, and 7 bases separated the two germline ends. CDR1 and CDR2 from the germline V gene are KGHSH and LQKENI. In DNA, the CDR3 is TGTGCCAGCTCACAGGCTAACTACGAGCAGTACTTC. Translated, it gives CASSQANYEQYF.

The J gene is TRBJ1-1, the V gene TRBV3-1, with D hard to call. CDR3 length: 13 residues. Trimming left V 0 bases short and J 4 bases short, with 6 bases between. Germline CDR1 is LGHDT and CDR2 is YNNKEL (reference sequence). The CDR3 is CASSQDGGTEAFF. For the CDR3, the DNA is TGTGCCAGCAGCCAAGATGGTGGCACTGAAGCTTTCTTT.

This chain connects TRBV28 to TRBJ1-6, with unresolved D. Germline lookup yields CDR1 MDHEN and CDR2 SYDVKM. The V gene lost 5 bases and the J gene lost 10 bases, with 18 bases spanning the gap. The CDR3 is made up of 15 amino acids. As DNA, the CDR3 is TGTGCCAGCAGTCACGGACGGACTAGGAAATCACCCCTCCACTTT. Translating it yields CASSHGRTRKSPLHF.

This clonotype was counted at least ten times. V and J are TRBV5-1 and TRBJ1-6, with D tentatively TRBD1 (5 bases). Germline CDR1 and CDR2: SGHRS and YFSETQ. The CDR3 loop spans 16 amino acids. V gave up 3 bases and J gave up 7 bases, with 17 bases separating them. CDR3 DNA sequence: TGCGCCAGCAGCTCCCTCGGGCAGGGACCGAATTCACCCCTCCACTTT. It codes for CASSSLGQGPNSPLHF. The whole variable domain, filled in from reference TRBV5-1 and TRBJ1-6, reads KAGVTQTPRYLIKTRGQQVTLSCSPISGHRSVSWYQQTPGQGLQFLFEYFSETQRNKGNFPGRFSGRQFSNSRSEMNVSTLELGDSALYLCASSSLGQGPNSPLHFGNGTRLTVT.

This clonotype has a handful of counts. The gene calls are TRBV19 and TRBJ2-2, with D possibly TRBD1 on 5 matching bases. The CDR3 has 13 amino acids. Germline V gene lookup returns CDR1 LNHDA and CDR2 SQIVND (reference sequence). Trimming removed 3 bases from V and 8 bases from J, with 10 bases in between. The CDR3 spells CASSILQGGELFF. CDR3 in DNA: TGTGCCAGTAGTATCCTCCAGGGAGGGGAGCTGTTTTTT.

This clonotype was counted only a few times. The chain links TRBV5-1 to TRBJ2-6, with a weak D call TRBD1 (6 bases). This CDR3 is built from 16 residues. Per germline, CDR1 SGHRS and CDR2 YFSETQ. Trimming took off 4 bases at V and 0 bases at J, with 11 bases between the two ends. The DNA for the CDR3 is TGCGCCAGCAGCCTTGGACAGATCTCTGGGGCCAACGTCCTGACTTTC. Its protein is CASSLGQISGANVLTF.

The chain combines TRBV11-1 with TRBJ2-3; TRBD2 agrees at 10 bases. V lost 5 bases and J lost 6; bases outside the gene matches: 11. The CDR3 totals 16 residues. Germline loops: CDR1 SGHAT, CDR2 FQDESV (reference sequence). CDR3 in DNA: TGTGCCAGCAGCCCCGTTAGCGGGGGGTTTCGGGATACGCAGTATTTT. This sequence encodes CASSPVSGGFRDTQYF.

The rearrangement joins TRBV4-1 to TRBJ1-6, with D perhaps TRBD1 (6 bases). The length of the CDR3 is 17 residues. Trimming pared 0 bases from V and 13 bases from J, leaving 22 bases between. Germline V CDR1 and CDR2: MGHRA, YSYEKL. The CDR3 spells CASSQEGRGGKFAPLHF. CDR3 sequence (DNA): TGCGCCAGCAGCCAAGAGGGGAGGGGGGGCAAATTTGCTCCCCTCCACTTT.

This clonotype came up many times. V gene TRBV11-3 combines with J gene TRBJ2-4, with D hard to call. V shed 1 base and J shed 6 bases, with 7 bases lying between them. Germline V gives CDR1 SGHNT, CDR2 YENEEA. The CDR3 extends over 13 amino acids. This CDR3 reads CASSLGAGNIQYF. Written as DNA, the CDR3 is TGTGCCAGCAGCTTAGGGGCAGGAAACATTCAGTACTTC.

This clonotype was found a few times. The chain recombines TRBV20-1 with TRBJ1-4, with unresolved D. V gave up 3 bases and J gave up 6 bases, with 11 bases separating them. Germline values: CDR1 DFQATT, CDR2 SNEGSKA (reference sequence). CDR3 length: 13 amino acids. DNA for the CDR3: TGCAGTGCTAGTTTGCAGGCAGATGAAAAACTGTTTTTT. Protein: CSASLQADEKLFF.

The chain employs TRBV7-8 and TRBJ2-7; D remains ambiguous. This CDR3 contains 15 residues. V lost 1 base and J lost 5, with 15 bases in between. Germline assignment: CDR1 SGHVS and CDR2 FQNEAQ. The CDR3: CASSLDGGSIDEQYF. The CDR3, as DNA: TGTGCCAGCAGCTTAGATGGTGGCTCAATTGACGAGCAGTACTTC.

V gene TRBV12-3 or TRBV12-4 combines with J gene TRBJ2-3; TRBD2 is a possible D gene (6 bases). The ends were cut back, 5 bases at V and 1 base at J, with 16 bases in the middle. CDR3 length equals 16 residues. The CDR3 here is CASSAARGFGTDTQYF. CDR3 nucleotide sequence: TGTGCCAGCAGTGCTGCGCGGGGTTTCGGCACAGATACGCAGTATTTT.

The chain carries TRBV5-4 and TRBJ2-3; D is unresolved. The CDR3 is 14 amino acids. Trimming removed 4 bases from V and 8 bases from J, with 17 bases in between. The germline V gene has CDR1 SGHNT and CDR2 YYREEE (reference sequence). The CDR3 nucleotides are TGTGCCAGCAGCCATACTCCGTTGGTTGGTACGCAGTATTTT. Its translation: CASSHTPLVGTQYF.

The chain has TRBV4-2 and TRBJ2-3; D might be TRBD2 (6 bases). The ends were cut back, 1 base at V and 4 bases at J, with 6 bases in the middle. The CDR3 totals 13 residues. Germline loops: CDR1 LGHNA, CDR2 YNFKEQ. The CDR3 is CASSQGDSDTQYF. As DNA, the CDR3 is TGTGCCAGCAGCCAAGGGGACTCAGATACGCAGTATTTT.

V usage is TRBV7-9 and J usage is TRBJ1-4; 10 nucleotides match TRBD1. The CDR3 consists of 14 residues. Germline CDR1 SEHNR, CDR2 FQNEAQ (reference sequence). Trimming at V came to 5 bases and at J to 7 bases, leaving 4 bases not matched to a gene. CDR3 sequence (DNA): TGTGCCAGCAGCCTGGGACAGGGGATTGAAAAACTGTTTTTT. Encoded protein: CASSLGQGIEKLFF.

The genes are TRBV6-5 and TRBJ1-1, with 7 bases lining up with TRBD1. This CDR3 comprises 14 residues. The germline V gene encodes CDR1 MNHEY and CDR2 SVGAGI. V gave up 6 bases and J gave up 4 bases; unmatched junction bases: 8. CDR3 coding DNA: TGTGCCAGCAGGGCAGACAGGGCCGGCACTGAAGCTTTCTTT. Amino acids: CASRADRAGTEAFF.

This clonotype was seen only a few times. The J gene is TRBJ2-5, the V gene TRBV11-1, with D possibly called TRBD1 or TRBD2 (6 bases each). V lost 5 bases and J 2 bases, leaving 15 bases between the germline ends. Germline lookup yields CDR1 SGHAT and CDR2 FQDESV (reference sequence). This CDR3 is built from 15 residues. DNA for the CDR3: TGTGCCAGCAGCGGAAACACAGGGAGGCAAGAGACCCAGTACTTC. This translates into CASSGNTGRQETQYF.